This TCR beta chain stems from a study of neoadjuvant anti-PD-1 for oral cavity cancer. There are a few counts of this clone. The CDR3 is 13 amino acids. Trimming left V 3 bases short and J 1 base short, with 6 bases between. The V gene's germline CDR1 is MDHEN and CDR2 SYDVKM. Data came from immunoSEQ multiplex PCR; TCRdb stores just in-frame clones and leaves some out. The data show over 15,000 clones, about three fifths seen once. The receptor was isolated from a person aged 40-85 years with oral cavity squamous cell carcinoma. Sequenced material: PBMCs, taken before nivolumab (anti-PD-1) treatment. V is TRBV28 and J is TRBJ1-1, with D perhaps matching TRBD1 (6 bases). The CDR3 DNA is TGTGCCAGCAGTTTGGGACAGAACACTGAAGCTTTCTTT. Translated: CASSLGQNTEAFF.